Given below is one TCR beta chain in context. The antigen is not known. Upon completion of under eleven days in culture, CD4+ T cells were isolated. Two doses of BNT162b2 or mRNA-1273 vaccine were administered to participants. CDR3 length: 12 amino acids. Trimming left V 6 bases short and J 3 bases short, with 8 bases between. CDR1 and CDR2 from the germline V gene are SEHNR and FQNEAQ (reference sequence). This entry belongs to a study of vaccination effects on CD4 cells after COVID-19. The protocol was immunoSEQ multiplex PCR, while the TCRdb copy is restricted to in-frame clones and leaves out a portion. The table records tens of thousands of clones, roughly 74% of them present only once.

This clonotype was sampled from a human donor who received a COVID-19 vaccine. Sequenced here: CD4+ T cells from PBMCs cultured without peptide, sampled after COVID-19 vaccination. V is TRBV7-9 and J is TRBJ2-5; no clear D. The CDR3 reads CASSLNKETQYF. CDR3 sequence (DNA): TGTGCCAGCAGTCTTAACAAAGAGACCCAGTACTTC.